Listed here are 9 T cell receptor beta chains from one sample, sequenced in a study of T cell responses to AZD1222 COVID-19 vaccine. TCRdb keeps only in-frame clones here, not all; method: immunoSEQ multiplex PCR. This table holds approximately 300,000 clones, 94% found once. Sequences were derived from peripheral blood, sampled 28 days after the second AZD1222 dose. These receptors originate from an adult who received the AZD1222 COVID-19 vaccine.

The chain employs TRBV19 and TRBJ1-2, with 7 bases lining up with TRBD1. V gave up 5 bases and J gave up 4 bases; unmatched junction bases: 10. This CDR3 has 15 residues. CDR1 LNHDA and CDR2 SQIVND come from the germline V gene (reference sequence). CDR3 nucleotides: TGTGCCAGTAGTCCTCCGGGGACAGATCTCTATGGCTACACCTTC. Translating it yields CASSPPGTDLYGYTF. The variable domain in full, with the rest retrieved from reference TRBV19 and TRBJ1-2, is DGGITQSPKYLFRKEGQNVTLSCEQNLNHDAMYWYRQDPGQGLRLIYYSQIVNDFQKGDIAEGYSVSREKKESFPLTVTSAQKNPTAFYLCASSPPGTDLYGYTFGSGTRLTVV.

This chain connects TRBV5-1 to TRBJ2-3; TRBD2 matches at 9 bases. The CDR3 length is 16 residues. Unmatched junction bases numbered 9, after V lost 4 bases and J lost 3 bases. Per the germline V gene, CDR1 is SGHRS and CDR2 is YFSETQ. CDR3 residues: CASSTPAGGRTDTQYF. DNA of the CDR3: TGCGCCAGCAGCACCCCAGCGGGGGGCCGGACAGATACGCAGTATTTT.

This rearrangement joins TRBV2 to TRBJ1-5; D is uncertain. Trimming left V 7 bases short and J 5 bases short, with 12 bases between. Germline assignment: CDR1 SNHLY and CDR2 FYNNEI. The CDR3 is made up of 13 amino acids. The CDR3 DNA reads as TGTGCCAGCATGCGGGCAGAGGATCAGCCCCAGCATTTT. Encoded protein: CASMRAEDQPQHF.

This chain joins TRBV29-1 and TRBJ2-2; 8 bases match TRBD1. CDR3 length: 13 residues. J gave up 5 bases and V 5 bases, and 4 bases lay outside the gene matches. CDR1 and CDR2 (germline): SQVTM, ANQGSEA. CDR3 in amino acids: CSVSRTGTGELFF. The CDR3 bases are TGCAGCGTTTCCCGGACAGGGACCGGGGAGCTGTTTTTT.

J is TRBJ2-1 and V is TRBV11-2; D ambiguous. Per germline, CDR1 SGHAT and CDR2 FQNNGV. The CDR3 spans 13 residues. The V gene lost 2 bases and the J gene lost 4 bases, with 6 bases spanning the gap. The DNA for the CDR3 is TGTGCCAGCAGCTTATTAAGATACAATGAGCAGTTCTTC. Translated, it gives CASSLLRYNEQFF.

This chain connects TRBV5-1 to TRBJ1-6, with 8 bases identical to TRBD1. There are 15 residues in the CDR3. CDR1 is SGHRS and CDR2 is YFSETQ in the germline V gene. Unmatched junction bases numbered 7, after V lost 5 bases and J lost 6 bases. CDR3 DNA: TGCGCCAGCAGTCGCCAGGGGGCTGTTAATTCACCCCTCCACTTT. As protein: CASSRQGAVNSPLHF.

The gene calls are TRBV9 and TRBJ1-3; perhaps TRBD1 as D (5 bases). Germline V gives CDR1 SGDLS, CDR2 YYNGEE. The ends were cut back, 0 bases at V and 0 bases at J, with 13 bases in the middle. This CDR3 spans 17 amino acids. The DNA of the CDR3 is TGTGCCAGCAGCGTAGCCGGGACGGTGAGCTCTGGAAACACCATATATTTT. Protein product: CASSVAGTVSSGNTIYF.

This clone came up a few times. The chain uses TRBV9 and TRBJ1-4; no definite D call. This CDR3 comprises 14 residues. V was clipped by 4 bases and J by 8 bases, with 15 bases between them. Germline V gene lookup returns CDR1 SGDLS and CDR2 YYNGEE. The CDR3 spells CASSPPGVGEKLFF. For the CDR3, the DNA is TGTGCCAGCAGCCCCCCTGGGGTCGGCGAAAAACTGTTTTTT.

The chain has TRBV27 and TRBJ2-7; 9 bases are a match to TRBD1. Germline trimming cut 6 bases from V and 5 bases from J; bases unmatched to any gene: 8. The CDR3 loop spans 14 amino acids. Germline CDR1 and CDR2: MNHEY and SMNVEV (reference sequence). The CDR3 DNA sequence: TGTGCCAGCAGGCCCACAGGGGGCTGGGACGAGCAGTACTTC. This encodes CASRPTGGWDEQYF.